Listed below are T cell receptor beta chains from one sample, sequenced in a study of blood T cell repertoires in COVID-19. Generated by immunoSEQ multiplex PCR, the TCRdb table keeps only in-frame clones and is missing some. The sample holds about 330,000 clones, 80% to 90% seen once. Source material: PBMCs or T cells enriched from blood (not recorded which). The receptors originated from a woman aged 18 to 35 who had recovered from COVID-19. CDR3s include the opening cysteine and the closing phenylalanine or tryptophan. The D gene is left open where the match is weak. Rows give clone size only sometimes, using once, few, many, or a class for an expanded clone.

TRBV12-3/TRBV12-4	TRBJ2-5	.	.	TGTGCCAGCAGTTTCCTGGAGACCCAGTACTTC	CASSFLETQYF
TRBV7-3	TRBJ2-3	.	TRBD2	TGTGCCAGCAGCCCCACTCGGACTAGCGGGAAGGGCGGTACGCAGTATTTT	CASSPTRTSGKGGTQYF
TRBV2	TRBJ2-7	.	.	TGTGCCAGCAAGAGAATTCATATCGGGGGTTCCTCCTACGAGCAGTACTTC	CASKRIHIGGSSYEQYF
TRBV6-5	TRBJ1-1	.	.	TGTGCCAGCAGAGGGACAACCTATGAAGCTTTCTTT	CASRGTTYEAFF
TRBV29-1	TRBJ1-2	.	TRBD1	TGCAGCGTGGACAGGGGACCCTATGGCTACACCTTC	CSVDRGPYGYTF
TRBV7-8	TRBJ1-3	.	.	TGTGCCAGCAGCACGTTAATAGGGGGTACAAACACCATATATTTT	CASSTLIGGTNTIYF
TRBV11-2	TRBJ1-1	.	TRBD1	TGTGCCAGCAGCAAACACGTCACAGGGGGCGCGAACACTGAAGCTTTCTTT	CASSKHVTGGANTEAFF
TRBV6-5	TRBJ1-1	.	TRBD1	TGTGCCAGCAGTTACTCGGGATCGAGGGGGCGAACTGAAGCTTTCTTT	CASSYSGSRGRTEAFF
TRBV14	TRBJ2-7	.	TRBD1	TGTGCCAGCAGCCAAGACAGGGGGCGACCCTCCTACGAGCAGTACTTC	CASSQDRGRPSYEQYF
TRBV7-3	TRBJ2-3	.	TRBD2	TGTGCCAGCAGCCGGGGGGGTACGCAGTATTTT	CASSRGGTQYF
TRBV30	TRBJ1-2	.	.	TGTGCCTGGAGTGCAGTGTTTTATGGCTACACCTTC	CAWSAVFYGYTF
TRBV11-1	TRBJ1-4	few	.	TGTGCCGTCCGGTCGACTAATGAAAAACTGTTTTTT	CAVRSTNEKLFF
TRBV30	TRBJ2-2	once	TRBD2	TGTGCCTGGAGTATCGGGACTAGCGAGTATATCGGGGAGCTGTTTTTT	CAWSIGTSEYIGELFF
TRBV28	TRBJ1-4	.	.	TGTGCCAGCAGTTTAGGGGGGGAAGGTGAAAAACTGTTTTTT	CASSLGGEGEKLFF
TRBV7-3	TRBJ2-2	few	TRBD1	TGTGCCAGCAGCTTAGGACAGGGCGGAACCGGGGAGCTGTTTTTT	CASSLGQGGTGELFF
TRBV2	TRBJ2-2	.	TRBD1	TGTGCCAGCAGTTGGGACAGGGACACCGGGGAGCTGTTTTTT	CASSWDRDTGELFF
TRBV6-5	TRBJ2-7	.	.	TGTGCCAGCAGTTACTCCCAGGGAATCTACGAGCAGTACTTC	CASSYSQGIYEQYF